This entry is about one T cell receptor beta chain. Under the authors' procedure: Estimation of nucleated cell counts relied on the amplification of reference gene primers. Sequencing used immunoSEQ multiplex PCR; TCRdb keeps in-frame clones, though not all of them. For V, J and clone size, that table is used; D and trimming come from the DNA. The data hold 100,000 or so clones, with 80% to 90% observed a single time. The CDR3 sequence is 14 residues long. Germline values: CDR1 SGDLS, CDR2 YYNGEE. Trimming stripped 0 bases from V and 1 base from J, with 8 bases between. The sample is drawn from a study of blood T cell repertoires in COVID-19. Study in general: Italy, Spain and the United States were the sources of the convalescent and acute COVID-19 samples. Sample material is recorded as cDNA or gDNA derived from T cells, B-cell-depleted T cells, or PBMCs.

This chain uses TRBV9 with TRBJ2-7; D is possibly TRBD2 (6 bases). The origin of this receptor is a human donor in a cohort sampled during active COVID-19. Sequenced material: peripheral blood. CDR3 protein: CASSVAAGSYEQYF. CDR3 DNA: TGTGCCAGCAGCGTAGCGGCGGGATCCTACGAGCAGTACTTC.